These 5 T cell receptor beta chains originate from one sample sequenced in a study of OX40 agonist ivuxolimab in advanced cancers. Produced via immunoSEQ multiplex PCR; TCRdb's table is partial and in-frame only. Found here are around 11,000 clones, around 80% of them singletons; the top ten hold roughly 14%. Sequences were derived from CD4+ or CD8+ T cells sorted from blood, sampled in a trial of the OX40 agonist ivuxolimab. These receptors were collected from an adult with an advanced solid tumor such as melanoma, head and neck, liver or kidney cancer.

The V and J genes are TRBV7-3 and TRBJ1-1; D uncertain. The CDR3 spans 13 residues. Germline lookup yields CDR1 SGHTA and CDR2 FQGTGA. Trimming pared 2 bases from V and 1 base from J, leaving 5 bases between. CDR3: CASSLFPNTEAFF. The CDR3 DNA sequence: TGTGCCAGCAGCTTATTTCCGAACACTGAAGCTTTCTTT.

The CDR3 coding sequence is TGTGCCAGTAGCGCGGACAGCATGAACACTGAAGCTTTCTTT. Translated: CASSADSMNTEAFF. The chain couples TRBV19 to TRBJ1-1; maybe TRBD1 (6 bases). V lost 6 bases to trimming and J lost 0 bases, with 11 bases between them. The germline V gene encodes CDR1 LNHDA and CDR2 SQIVND (reference sequence). The CDR3 has 14 amino acids. The whole variable domain, remainder taken from reference TRBV19 and TRBJ1-1, is DGGITQSPKYLFRKEGQNVTLSCEQNLNHDAMYWYRQDPGQGLRLIYYSQIVNDFQKGDIAEGYSVSREKKESFPLTVTSAQKNPTAFYLCASSADSMNTEAFFGQGTRLTVV.

The V gene is TRBV10-3, the J gene TRBJ2-7; D uncertain. Trimming removed 4 bases at V and 1 base at J, with 11 bases between. This CDR3 is built from 14 residues. Germline V lookup: CDR1 ENHRY, CDR2 SYGVKD. The CDR3 region has the DNA TGTGCCATCAGTGGCGGCAGCCCATCCTACGAGCAGTACTTC. This encodes CAISGGSPSYEQYF.

This clone has just one count. The CDR3: CATLLGGAEPEAFF. Written as DNA, the CDR3 is TGTGCCACCCTCCTGGGGGGGGCTGAGCCTGAAGCTTTCTTT. V is TRBV2 and J is TRBJ1-1, with D maybe TRBD1 (6 bases). Per the germline V gene, CDR1 is SNHLY and CDR2 is FYNNEI. The CDR3 loop spans 14 amino acids. V lost 10 bases, J lost 6 bases, and 21 bases lay in between.

This clone was recorded a few times. V usage is TRBV27 and J usage is TRBJ1-2, with TRBD1 identical over 7 bases. Trimming took 8 bases from V and 11 from J; bases not matched to a gene: 5. CDR1 and CDR2 from the germline V gene are MNHEY and SMNVEV (reference sequence). The CDR3 length is 10 residues. CDR3 DNA: TGTGCCAGCCGACAGGGTGGGTACACCTTC. Its translation is CASRQGGYTF.